One sample yielded the 13 T cell receptor beta chains listed below, sequenced in a study of molecular identifiers for immune sequencing clone quantification. Using its own MiXCR run on the PCR reads, TCRdb lists one record per CDR3 protein. The top ten hold about 0.81% of the sample, which has some 320,000 distinct CDR3 sequences, 20% to 25% seen once. Sequencing used naive CD8+ T cells from blood, with Jurkat cell RNA spiked in. Regarding subset: FACS-sorted CD8+CD4-CCR7+CD45RA+ naive T cells. The receptor set was obtained from a human donor in good health. Some libraries in this study had Jurkat cell RNA spiked in.

In this sample, this clonotype turned up many times. The chain couples TRBV7-6 to TRBJ2-7, with D tentatively TRBD1 (6 bases). This CDR3 is 14 amino acids long. Trimming left V 2 bases short and J 0 bases short, with 8 bases between. The germline CDR1 and CDR2 sequences are SGHVS and FNYEAQ. CDR3 region: CASSLSDSSYEQYF. In nucleotides, the CDR3 is TGTGCCAGCAGCTTATCGGACAGCTCCTACGAGCAGTACTTC.

The chain couples TRBV7-3 to TRBJ2-1; 7 nucleotides match TRBD1. The CDR3 consists of 14 residues. Germline CDR1 SGHTA, CDR2 FQGTGA. The ends lost 0 bases at V and 12 bases at J; junction bases unmatched: 8. CDR3 nucleotides: TGTGCCAGCAGCTTAACCTTTTCGAGGGACAGGCAGTTCTTC. It codes for CASSLTFSRDRQFF.

The chain recombines TRBV11-2 with TRBJ2-7; 10 bases agree with TRBD1. With V trimmed by 1 base and J by 7 bases, 1 base remained unmatched. The CDR3 length is 13 residues. Per germline, CDR1 SGHAT and CDR2 FQNNGV. CDR3 sequence (DNA): TGTGCCAGCAGCTTAGGACAGGGGGCGGAGCAGTACTTC. Translated, it gives CASSLGQGAEQYF.

This chain joins TRBV2 and TRBJ2-7, with D possibly being TRBD2 (5 bases). Looked up from germline, CDR1 is SNHLY and CDR2 is FYNNEI. The CDR3 length is 17 residues. V was cut by 5 bases and J by 1 base, with 21 bases left in between. The CDR3 reads CASSPSPAAPISYEQYF. CDR3 DNA sequence: TGTGCCAGCAGTCCTAGCCCGGCGGCACCTATATCCTACGAGCAGTACTTC.

The table lists this clonotype with many counts. The chain joins TRBV12-3 or TRBV12-4 to TRBJ2-2; TRBD2 matches at 14 bases. With 5 bases clipped from V and 6 bases from J, the junction kept 5 bases outside the gene matches. The CDR3 contains 16 residues. The CDR3 loop reads CASSTGTSGSSGELFF. The CDR3 nucleotides read TGTGCCAGCAGTACCGGGACTAGCGGGAGTTCCGGGGAGCTGTTTTTT.

The sample holds many counts of this clonotype. V is TRBV4-1 and J is TRBJ2-7; 11 bases agree with TRBD2. V gave up 4 bases and J gave up 3 bases; unmatched junction bases: 5. The CDR3 contains 15 residues. Germline V gene lookup returns CDR1 MGHRA and CDR2 YSYEKL. The CDR3 reads CASSPSTSGGYEQYF. DNA for the CDR3: TGCGCCAGCAGCCCCTCAACTAGCGGGGGCTACGAGCAGTACTTC.

This clonotype was counted ten times or more. The chain employs TRBV29-1 and TRBJ1-6; D gene ambiguous. The ends were cut back, 7 bases at V and 0 bases at J, with 10 bases in the middle. The CDR3 totals 14 residues. The V gene's germline CDR1 is SQVTM and CDR2 ANQGSEA. The CDR3 region is CSAEVGSYNSPLHF. CDR3 in DNA: TGCAGCGCTGAGGTGGGCTCCTATAATTCACCCCTCCACTTT.

This clonotype was detected many times. The gene calls are TRBV6-5 and TRBJ2-3; TRBD2 might be the D (6 bases). Germline CDR1 reads MNHEY; CDR2 reads SVGAGI. The CDR3 is made up of 17 amino acids. Trimming cost V 6 bases and J 2 bases, with 21 bases left between them. The CDR3 region has the DNA TGTGCCAGCAGCCTAACTTGGGCGGGGAGCTACACAGATACGCAGTATTTT. It translates to CASSLTWAGSYTDTQYF.

Regarding this clonotype: This sequence may be a read error, since a much larger clone differs from it by one base. The chain has TRBV5-3 and TRBJ2-5; the D is unclear. TRBV5-3 carries the ORF label, with uncertain function. The CDR3 contains 15 residues. For the CDR3, the DNA is TGTGCCGGAAGCTTCCCGGCTCGGTTCCAAGAGACCCAGTACTTC. Amino acid sequence: CAGSFPARFQETQYF.

Concerning this clonotype: The CDR3 carries no conserved terminal phenylalanine or tryptophan, so it likely arises from a read error. The chain is built from TRBV6-2 or TRBV6-3 and TRBJ1-1; D gene ambiguous. There are 11 residues in the CDR3. The germline V gene encodes CDR1 MNHEY and CDR2 SVGEGT. V lost 7 bases, J lost 0 bases, and 3 bases lay in between. The CDR3 region has the DNA TGTGCCAGCACCCTGAACACTGAAGCTTTCTCT. It yields the protein CASTLNTEAFS.

This clonotype was recorded many times. J is TRBJ2-1 and V is TRBV6-5; TRBD2 matches 7 bases. Germline-derived CDR1 and CDR2 are MNHEY and SVGAGI. The CDR3 has 13 amino acids. J was trimmed by 14 bases and V by 2 bases; bases with no gene match: 9. DNA of the CDR3: TGTGCCAGCAGTTACCACCCGGCGGGGGAGAAGTTCTTC. It codes for CASSYHPAGEKFF.

This clonotype was observed many times. This chain links TRBV28 with TRBJ1-4; 7 positions agree with TRBD1. The CDR3 is 15 amino acids. Germline trimming cut 3 bases from V and 3 bases from J; bases unmatched to any gene: 4. The germline CDR1 and CDR2 sequences are MDHEN and SYDVKM. The CDR3 region is CASSLATGPNEKLFF. The DNA for the CDR3 is TGTGCCAGCAGTTTGGCGACAGGGCCTAATGAAAAACTGTTTTTT.

Of note for this clonotype: A much larger clone lies one base from this, so it may be a read error. The chain combines TRBV6-5 with TRBJ2-2; TRBD1 agrees at 7 bases. J was trimmed by 0 bases and V by 7 bases; bases with no gene match: 8. The germline V gene has CDR1 MNHEY and CDR2 SVGAGI. The CDR3 sequence is 16 residues long. The chain's CDR3 is CASKFRDSPNTGELFF. CDR3 nucleotide sequence: TGTGCCAGCAAATTTCGGGACAGCCCGAACACCGGGGAGCTGTTTTTT.